These T cell receptor beta chains were read from a single sample in a study of T cells in Graves' hyperthyroidism and ophthalmopathy. TCRdb used MiXCR to reprocess the multiplex PCR reads, holding one entry per CDR3 protein. Of 410,000 or so distinct CDR3 sequences listed, roughly 14% are singletons. The material sequenced was blood. Source of these receptors: a man aged 18 to 30 with Graves' ophthalmopathy. CDR3s leave out the opening cysteine and the closing phenylalanine or tryptophan. Some rows have no size entry. The others give once, few or many, or a class for an expanded clone.

TRBJ2-1 | TRBV29-1 | many | SVDLASGYNEQF
TRBJ1-1 | TRBV20-1 | - | SARGADRVNTEAF
TRBJ2-2 | TRBV6-1 | many | ASSLPRGGGELF
TRBJ1-3 | TRBV7-9 | many | ASSLGGTARSGNTIY
TRBJ1-5 | TRBV6-1 | - | ASSVNTGGYQPQH
TRBJ2-3 | TRBV6-4 | many | ASSDRGGASDTQY
TRBJ1-2 | TRBV3-1 | many | ASSQRDRGTGYT
TRBJ2-3 | TRBV20-1 | many | SARDSRDRGRPDTQY
TRBJ2-2 | TRBV11-2 | few | ASSRLAGATGELF
TRBJ1-6 | TRBV6-2/TRBV6-3 | many | ASKREDSYNSPLH
TRBJ2-2 | TRBV2 | many | ASSARSGASYSDTGELF
TRBJ1-2 | TRBV11-3 | many | ASSLDGGSNYGYT
TRBJ1-1 | TRBV29-1 | - | SVKGPGMNTEAF
TRBJ1-2 | TRBV11-2 | many | ASSATWGQSTTYGYT
TRBJ2-7 | TRBV6-1 | - | ATTWTSGGGEQY
TRBJ1-1 | TRBV12-3/TRBV12-4 | - | ASSYGQSTEAF
TRBJ1-2 | TRBV9 | many | ASSVEGFPLNGYT
TRBJ1-2 | TRBV7-9 | many | ASSIDRHGYT
TRBJ2-7 | TRBV30 | many | AWSVRGSGGYEQY
TRBJ2-2 | TRBV15 | - | ATSRDLAGELF
TRBJ2-3 | TRBV5-1 | few | ASTPAGVESDTQY
TRBJ2-1 | TRBV7-8 | - | ASSLIGQGADEQF
TRBJ1-2 | TRBV20-1 | - | SARDRDRHNGYT
TRBJ2-1 | TRBV4-1 | many | ASRHGQGANEQF
TRBJ2-3 | TRBV5-1 | - | ATRTQEGDTQY
TRBJ2-7 | TRBV11-2 | - | ASRSVRAGEQY
TRBJ2-3 | TRBV20-1 | - | SAAPPSGRPPADTQY
TRBJ2-5 | TRBV4-1 | few | ASSQTLAGAQETQY
TRBJ2-7 | TRBV27 | - | ASSRDFSGEQY
TRBJ2-5 | TRBV9 | many | ASSVGLGTSRTQETQY
TRBJ1-2 | TRBV6-6 | many | ASSYSGTAYSYT
TRBJ2-2 | TRBV7-2 | few | ASSPRTGGAVGELF
TRBJ2-1 | TRBV6-6 | many | ASSYSSGWQSNEQF
TRBJ2-1 | TRBV6-1 | many | ASSEAWEQF
TRBJ2-2 | TRBV20-1 | many | SASPDSVFTGELF
TRBJ1-1 | TRBV6-8 | many | ASSYSRVNTEAF
TRBJ2-1 | TRBV20-1 | many | SAPSGRRYNEQF
TRBJ1-6 | TRBV27 | many | ASSPFSSGSPLH
TRBJ1-5 | TRBV20-1 | few | SARQGYQPQH
TRBJ2-1 | TRBV20-1 | many | SARVGVLSSETYNEQF
TRBJ2-7 | TRBV20-1 | - | SATPLAGGTYEQY
TRBJ2-2 | TRBV29-1 | - | SAASLAGEGGELF
TRBJ2-2 | TRBV6-1 | - | ASTPPAGGPRWRELF
TRBJ2-1 | TRBV6-1 | - | ASSSRQGGEQF
TRBJ1-1 | TRBV2 | many | ARRPRQGPIGSEAF
TRBJ2-1 | TRBV3-1 | many | ASSPWDRVGSSYNEQF